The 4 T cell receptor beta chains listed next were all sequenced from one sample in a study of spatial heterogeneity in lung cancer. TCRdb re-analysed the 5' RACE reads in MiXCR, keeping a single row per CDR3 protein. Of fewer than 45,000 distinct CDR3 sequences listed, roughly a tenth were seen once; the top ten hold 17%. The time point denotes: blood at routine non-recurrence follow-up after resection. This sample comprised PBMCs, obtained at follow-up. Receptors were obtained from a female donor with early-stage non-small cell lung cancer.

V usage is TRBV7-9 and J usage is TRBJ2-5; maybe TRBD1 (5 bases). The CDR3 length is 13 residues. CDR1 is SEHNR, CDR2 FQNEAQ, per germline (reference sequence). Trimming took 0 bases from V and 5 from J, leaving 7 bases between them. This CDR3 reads CASSLADSETQYF. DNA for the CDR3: TGTGCCAGCAGCTTAGCTGACAGCGAGACCCAGTACTTC.

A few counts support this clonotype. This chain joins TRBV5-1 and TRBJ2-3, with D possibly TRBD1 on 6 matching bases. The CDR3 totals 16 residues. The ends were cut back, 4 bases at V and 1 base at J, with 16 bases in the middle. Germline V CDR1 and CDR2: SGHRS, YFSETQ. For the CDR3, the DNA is TGCGCCAGCAGCGCCCCGGACAGCCCGGGCACAGATACGCAGTATTTT. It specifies CASSAPDSPGTDTQYF.

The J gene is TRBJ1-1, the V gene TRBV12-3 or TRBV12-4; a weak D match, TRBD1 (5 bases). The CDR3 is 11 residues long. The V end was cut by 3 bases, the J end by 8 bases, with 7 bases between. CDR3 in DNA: TGTGCCAGCAGTTTGGAGGGGGAAGCTTTCTTT. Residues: CASSLEGEAFF.

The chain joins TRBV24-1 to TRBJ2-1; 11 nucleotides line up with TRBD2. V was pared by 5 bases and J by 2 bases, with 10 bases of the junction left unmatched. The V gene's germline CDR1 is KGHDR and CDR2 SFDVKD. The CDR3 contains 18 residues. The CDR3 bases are TGTGCCACCAGTGCCCCGACTAGCGGGGTTAGTCCCTACAATGAGCAGTTCTTC. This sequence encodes CATSAPTSGVSPYNEQFF.